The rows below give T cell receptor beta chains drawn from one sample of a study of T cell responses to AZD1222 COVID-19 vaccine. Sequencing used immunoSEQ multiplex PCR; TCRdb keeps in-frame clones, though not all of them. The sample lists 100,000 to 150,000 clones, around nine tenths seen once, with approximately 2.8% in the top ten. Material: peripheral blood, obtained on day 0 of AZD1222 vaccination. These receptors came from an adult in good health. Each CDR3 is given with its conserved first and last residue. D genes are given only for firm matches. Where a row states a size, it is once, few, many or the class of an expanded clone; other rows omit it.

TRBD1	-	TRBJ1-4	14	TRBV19	TGTGCCAGTACTTTGACAGGGGTTAATGAAAAACTGTTTTTT	CASTLTGVNEKLFF
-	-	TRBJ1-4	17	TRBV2	TGTGCCACTACAGCGAGAAAAGGGAGATCAACTAATGAAAAACTGTTTTTT	CATTARKGRSTNEKLFF
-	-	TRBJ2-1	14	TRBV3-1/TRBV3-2	TGTGCCAGCAGCCAATCTGGGACAATCAATGAGCAGTTCTTC	CASSQSGTINEQFF
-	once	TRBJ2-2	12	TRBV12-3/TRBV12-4	TGTGCCAGCAGCGGAGACACCGGGGAGCTGTTTTTT	CASSGDTGELFF
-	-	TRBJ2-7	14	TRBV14	TGTGCCAGCAGCCAAGACGGCAGGATCTACGAGCAGTACTTC	CASSQDGRIYEQYF
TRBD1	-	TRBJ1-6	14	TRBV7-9	TGTGCCAGCAGCGAGGGACAGGAAAATTCACCCCTCCACTTT	CASSEGQENSPLHF
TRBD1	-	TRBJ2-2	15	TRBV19	TGTGCCAGCAATTTTGGGACAGGGTACACCGGGGAGCTGTTTTTT	CASNFGTGYTGELFF
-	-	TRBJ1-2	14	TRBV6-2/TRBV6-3	TGTGCCAGCAGCCGGGAGGCCGTCAGCTATGGCTACACCTTC	CASSREAVSYGYTF
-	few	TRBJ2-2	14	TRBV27	TGTGCCAGCAGTTCTCGGGGACGCGCCGGGGAGCTGTTTTTT	CASSSRGRAGELFF
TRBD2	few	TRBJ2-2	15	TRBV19	TGTGCCAGTAGTATAGCGGGAGGGCCGACCGGGGAGCTGTTTTTT	CASSIAGGPTGELFF
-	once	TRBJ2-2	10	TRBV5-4	TGTGCCAGCAGTCGTTGTCCGGGAATTTTT	CASSRCPGIF
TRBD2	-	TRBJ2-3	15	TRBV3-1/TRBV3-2	TGTGCCAGCAGCGGTAGCGGGAACCGCACAGATACGCAGTATTTT	CASSGSGNRTDTQYF
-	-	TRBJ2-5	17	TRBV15	TGTGCCACCAGCAGAGATTACGGCAGGGGCGGACGAGAGACCCAGTACTTC	CATSRDYGRGGRETQYF
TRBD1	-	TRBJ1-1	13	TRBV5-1	TGCGCCAGCAGCCTCGACAGGGAAGGGGAAGCTTTCTTT	CASSLDREGEAFF
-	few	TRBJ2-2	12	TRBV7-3	TGTGCCAGCAGCACTGATACCGGGGAGCTGTTTTTT	CASSTDTGELFF
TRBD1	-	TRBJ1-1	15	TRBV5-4	TGTGCCAGCAGCTATTTGGACAGGGGGAACACTGAAGCTTTCTTT	CASSYLDRGNTEAFF
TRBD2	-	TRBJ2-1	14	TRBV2	TGTGCCAGCAGTGCGAGGCTAGCGGACAATGAGCAGTTCTTC	CASSARLADNEQFF